This T cell receptor beta chain was sequenced during a study of somatic mutations in cytotoxic T cells in rheumatoid arthritis. The wider study: No treatment had yet been given when patient blood (around 27 ml EDTA) was drawn, right after diagnosis. Among the T-cell populations stained with V beta antibodies, some were separated by flow sorting at nearly 100% purity, including V beta1+ cells whose TCRB was sequenced. The study's findings and limits: It was in rheumatoid arthritis patients, but not in healthy controls, that CD8+ clonality increased with age.

Profiled with immunoSEQ multiplex PCR; TCRdb holds only in-frame clones, not every one. Seen here are some 30,000 clones, approximately 86% observed once, and the top ten hold roughly 9.6%. As regards this clone: Its specificity is not known.

Flow cytometry served to check the purity of CD4+ and CD8+ cells, which were isolated by positive magnetic bead selection. Germline V gene data show CDR1 as SGHVS and CDR2 as FNYEAQ. The junction had 9 bases not matched to a gene; V was cut back by 5 bases and J by 5 bases. This CDR3 is 15 amino acids long. Source material: CD8+ T cells sorted from blood. The origin of this receptor is an adult with rheumatoid arthritis. The chain is built from TRBV7-6 and TRBJ1-1; TRBD1 matches 9 bases. The CDR3 reads CASSRGGQGGTEAFF. Written as DNA, the CDR3 is TGTGCCAGCAGCCGCGGGGGACAGGGAGGAACTGAAGCTTTCTTT.